This record concerns one T cell receptor (beta chain) sequence. Sequenced by immunoSEQ multiplex PCR; TCRdb stores in-frame clones only, minus some. Of about 520,000 clones in the sample, about 96% are singletons; the top ten hold approximately 0.067%. The data derive from a study of shared clonotypes between healthy human individuals. This CDR3 contains 13 residues. Trimming removed 0 bases at V and 6 bases at J, with 8 bases between. The germline gives CDR1 ENHRY, CDR2 SYGVKD. The specimen sequenced was naive CD4+ T cells sorted from blood. Subset specified: CD45RA+ positively selected. This chain joins TRBV10-3 and TRBJ1-2, with D unresolved. This receptor was identified in a woman aged 25 to 39 in good health. CDR3 in DNA: TGTGCCATCAGTGAGTCGGCCCTCGATGGCTACACCTTC. It is translated as CAISESALDGYTF.